This entry lists 10 T cell receptor beta chains sequenced from one sample in a study of blood T cells in healthy people across ages. A sample-barcoded 5' primer and a J-beta primer mix were used in a second PCR of about 7 to 12 cycles. TCRdb re-called the 5' RACE reads with MiXCR, one entry per CDR3 protein. The data show approximately 770,000 distinct CDR3 sequences, about three fifths seen once. Material: blood. Source of these receptors: a man aged 30 to 45 in good health.

This clonotype was seen ten or more times. The chain carries TRBV11-2 and TRBJ1-6; the match to TRBD1 covers 9 bases. V shed 6 bases and J 17 bases; nucleotides not matched to a gene: 14. The germline gives CDR1 SGHAT, CDR2 FQNNGV. The CDR3 contains 14 residues. The DNA for the CDR3 is TGTGCCAGCAGTTTTAGACAGGGGGGCCCTCGGATCCACTTT. The encoded protein is CASSFRQGGPRIHF.

This chain joins TRBV28 and TRBJ2-7; D gene unclear. The germline V gene encodes CDR1 MDHEN and CDR2 SYDVKM. The CDR3 runs to 12 residues. V was clipped by 8 bases and J by 1 base, with 9 bases between them. The CDR3 DNA sequence: TGTGCCAGCTACGGAGAGTCCTACGAGCAGTACTTC. Its translation is CASYGESYEQYF.

The chain links TRBV20-1 to TRBJ2-1, with 14 bases fitting TRBD2. The CDR3 has 16 residues. Germline values: CDR1 DFQATT, CDR2 SNEGSKA (reference sequence). V shed 5 bases and J 7 bases; nucleotides not matched to a gene: 10. CDR3 sequence (DNA): TGCAGTGCTCCTCGGACTAGCGGGAGGTTGCCGAATGAGCAGTTCTTC. Translating gives CSAPRTSGRLPNEQFF.

This chain joins TRBV12-3 or TRBV12-4 and TRBJ2-1, with 8 positions matching TRBD2. V shed 8 bases, J shed 7 bases, and the junction held 7 bases outside the gene matches. The CDR3 covers 13 residues. The CDR3 region is CASGGLGPNEQFF. In nucleotides, the CDR3 is TGTGCCAGCGGGGGACTAGGGCCTAATGAGCAGTTCTTC.

J is TRBJ2-5 and V is TRBV5-1; either TRBD1 or TRBD2 may fit D (5 bases each). Germline V gives CDR1 SGHRS, CDR2 YFSETQ. The CDR3 totals 17 residues. Trimming took 3 bases from V and 2 from J, leaving 20 bases between them. The CDR3 protein is CASSYNLRQRGQETQYF. The CDR3 DNA reads as TGCGCCAGCAGCTATAATTTAAGACAGAGGGGTCAAGAGACCCAGTACTTC.

The chain links TRBV3-1 to TRBJ2-1; tentatively, D is TRBD1 (6 bases). The ends were cut back, 0 bases at V and 6 bases at J, with 18 bases in the middle. Germline values: CDR1 LGHDT, CDR2 YNNKEL (reference sequence). The CDR3 sequence is 17 residues long. CDR3 sequence: CASSQDPTTGFGNEQFF. DNA for the CDR3: TGTGCCAGCAGCCAAGACCCCACTACAGGGTTTGGCAATGAGCAGTTCTTC.

The chain employs TRBV6-5 and TRBJ2-7; maybe TRBD1 (5 bases). The V end was cut by 6 bases, the J end by 2 bases, with 11 bases between. CDR1 is MNHEY, CDR2 SVGAGI, per germline. The CDR3 loop spans 13 amino acids. The CDR3 reads CASSSPGTYEQYF. CDR3 coding DNA: TGTGCCAGCAGCTCCCCAGGGACCTACGAGCAGTACTTC.

The sample holds a few counts of this clonotype. This chain links TRBV5-5 with TRBJ2-2; 7 bases line up with TRBD1. V dropped 0 bases and J dropped 6; count of bases not matched to a gene: 2. CDR1 SGHKS and CDR2 YYEKEE come from the germline V gene (reference sequence). The CDR3 totals 14 residues. The DNA of the CDR3 is TGTGCCAGCAGCTTGGGACAGGGAGCCGGGGAGCTGTTTTTT. It translates to CASSLGQGAGELFF.

V usage is TRBV20-1 and J usage is TRBJ2-2, with D perhaps matching TRBD1 or TRBD2 (5 bases each). The CDR3 length is 13 residues. Trimming took off 6 bases at V and 7 bases at J, with 15 bases between the two ends. Germline lookup yields CDR1 DFQATT and CDR2 SNEGSKA (reference sequence). The CDR3 sequence: CSASGPQVGELFF. The CDR3 DNA sequence: TGCAGTGCCTCGGGACCCCAGGTCGGGGAGCTGTTTTTT.

The chain recombines TRBV6-1 with TRBJ2-2; TRBD2 aligns across 11 bases. The germline V gene has CDR1 MNHNS and CDR2 SASEGT. The V segment lost 8 bases and the J segment 0 bases; nucleotides outside the gene matches: 20. The length of the CDR3 is 21 residues. The chain's CDR3 is CASLGGSDRLTSGANTGELFF. For the CDR3, the DNA is TGTGCCAGCCTAGGGGGCTCTGACCGGTTGACTAGCGGGGCGAACACCGGGGAGCTGTTTTTT.